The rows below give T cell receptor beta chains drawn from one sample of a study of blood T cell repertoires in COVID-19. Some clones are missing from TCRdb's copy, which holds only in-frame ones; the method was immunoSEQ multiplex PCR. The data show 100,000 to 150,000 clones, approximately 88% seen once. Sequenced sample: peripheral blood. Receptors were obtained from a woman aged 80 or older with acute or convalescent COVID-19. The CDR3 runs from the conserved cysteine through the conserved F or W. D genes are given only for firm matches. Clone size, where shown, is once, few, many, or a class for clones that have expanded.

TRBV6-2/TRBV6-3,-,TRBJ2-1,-,CASSYLVNEQFF,TGTGCCAGCAGTTACCTTGTCAATGAGCAGTTCTTC
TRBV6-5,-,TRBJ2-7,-,CASSYGGAMNEQYF,TGTGCCAGCAGTTACGGGGGGGCTATGAACGAGCAGTACTTC
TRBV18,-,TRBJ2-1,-,CASSPARGGYNEQFF,TGTGCCAGCTCACCAGCCAGGGGTGGCTACAATGAGCAGTTCTTC
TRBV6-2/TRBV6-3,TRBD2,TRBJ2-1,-,CASSRLAGGQNEQFF,TGTGCCAGCAGCCGACTAGCGGGGGGGCAGAATGAGCAGTTCTTC
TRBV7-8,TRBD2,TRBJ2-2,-,CASSFPRTGGSTGELFF,TGTGCCAGCAGCTTCCCCAGGACGGGAGGGAGCACCGGGGAGCTGTTTTTT
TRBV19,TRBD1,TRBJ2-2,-,CASSAGTGSGELFF,TGTGCCAGTAGTGCCGGGACAGGCTCGGGGGAGCTGTTTTTT
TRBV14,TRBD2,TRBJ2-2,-,CASSQERGRAVTGELFF,TGTGCCAGCAGCCAAGAACGGGGGAGGGCCGTCACCGGGGAGCTGTTTTTT
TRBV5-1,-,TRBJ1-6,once,CASSSLGQDYSPLHF,TGCGCCAGCAGTTCCCTCGGCCAGGACTATTCACCCCTCCACTTT
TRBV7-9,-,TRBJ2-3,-,CASSPPGLITDTQYF,TGTGCCAGCAGCCCCCCGGGGTTAATAACAGATACGCAGTATTTT
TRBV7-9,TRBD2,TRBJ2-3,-,CASSLPPASGSEGDTQYF,TGTGCCAGCAGCTTACCTCCGGCTAGCGGGAGCGAGGGAGATACGCAGTATTTT
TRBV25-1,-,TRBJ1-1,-,CASKSSGGRNTEAFF,TGTGCCAGCAAATCGTCGGGCGGGAGGAACACTGAAGCTTTCTTT
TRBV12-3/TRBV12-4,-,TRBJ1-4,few,CASRTGYNEKLFF,TGTGCCAGCAGAACAGGATATAATGAAAAACTGTTTTTT
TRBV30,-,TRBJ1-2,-,CAWSKGTPYGYTF,TGTGCCTGGAGCAAGGGGACTCCCTATGGCTACACCTTC
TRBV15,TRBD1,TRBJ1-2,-,CATSREGGAGYGYTF,TGTGCCACCAGCAGAGAAGGGGGCGCCGGCTATGGCTACACCTTC
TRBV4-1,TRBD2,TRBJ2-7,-,CASSQRGTSGGYEQYF,TGCGCCAGCAGCCAAAGGGGGACTAGCGGGGGTTACGAGCAGTACTTC
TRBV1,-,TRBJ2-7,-,CTRTTPIYEQYF,TGCACCCGGACTACCCCGATCTACGAGCAGTACTTC
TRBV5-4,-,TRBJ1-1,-,CASSLRVRMNTEAFF,TGTGCCAGCAGCTTGCGGGTTCGTATGAACACTGAAGCTTTCTTT
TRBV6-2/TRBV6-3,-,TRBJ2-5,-,CASSYGHRETQYF,TGTGCCAGCAGTTACGGGCACAGGGAGACCCAGTACTTC
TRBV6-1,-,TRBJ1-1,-,CASSETGLSEAFF,TGTGCCAGCAGTGAAACAGGGTTGAGTGAAGCTTTCTTT
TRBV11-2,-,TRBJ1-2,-,CASSITGLGYTF,TGTGCCAGCAGCATTACAGGGCTTGGCTACACCTTC
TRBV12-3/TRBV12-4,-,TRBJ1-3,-,CASSKQIGNTIYF,TGTGCCAGCAGTAAACAGATCGGAAACACCATATATTTT
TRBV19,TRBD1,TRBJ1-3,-,CASSPPGTGAGNTIYF,TGTGCCAGTAGCCCCCCCGGGACAGGGGCTGGAAACACCATATATTTT
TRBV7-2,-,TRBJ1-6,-,CASRREASSYNSPLHF,TGTGCCAGCAGGCGAGAGGCCAGCTCCTATAATTCACCCCTCCACTTT
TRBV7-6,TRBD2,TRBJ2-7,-,CASSWGLAGGYEQYF,TGTGCCAGCAGCTGGGGACTAGCGGGAGGGTACGAGCAGTACTTC
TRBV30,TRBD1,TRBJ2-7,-,CAWSDSGTGITYEQYF,TGTGCCTGGAGTGATTCCGGGACAGGGATAACCTACGAGCAGTACTTC
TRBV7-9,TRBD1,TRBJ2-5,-,CASSSTGQETQYF,TGTGCCAGCAGCTCGACAGGGCAAGAGACCCAGTACTTC
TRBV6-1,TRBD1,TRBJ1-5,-,CASSAGTGHYSSGDQPQHF,TGTGCCAGCAGTGCAGGGACAGGCCACTATTCTTCGGGCGATCAGCCCCAGCATTTT
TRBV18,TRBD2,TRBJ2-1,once,CASSPGGRATEQFF,TGTGCCAGCTCACCCGGGGGGAGGGCCACTGAGCAGTTCTTC
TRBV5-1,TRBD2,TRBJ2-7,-,CASEEAGGSYEQYF,TGCGCCAGCGAGGAAGCGGGGGGCTCCTACGAGCAGTACTTC
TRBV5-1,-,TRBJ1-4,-,CASSLGQTTNEKLFF,TGCGCCAGCAGCTTGGGACAGACAACTAATGAAAAACTGTTTTTT
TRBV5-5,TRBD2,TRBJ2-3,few,CASSLGAGAGTDTQYF,TGTGCCAGCAGCTTGGGAGCGGGGGCCGGCACAGATACGCAGTATTTT
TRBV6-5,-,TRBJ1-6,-,CASSYGRDLNSPLHF,TGTGCCAGCAGTTACGGGCGGGACCTTAATTCACCCCTCCACTTT
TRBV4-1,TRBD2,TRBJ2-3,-,CASSRGLAAGTDTQYF,TGCGCCAGCAGCCGTGGACTAGCGGCGGGCACAGATACGCAGTATTTT
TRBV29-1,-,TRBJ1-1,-,CSVEDFKNTEAFF,TGCAGCGTTGAGGACTTCAAGAACACTGAAGCTTTCTTT
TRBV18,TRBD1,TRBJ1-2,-,CASSPDRGYGYTF,TGTGCCAGCTCACCGGACAGGGGCTATGGCTACACCTTC
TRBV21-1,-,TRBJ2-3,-,CASSKCGRVSTDTQYF,TGTGCCAGCAGCAAATGCGGGAGGGTTAGTACAGATACGCAGTATTTT
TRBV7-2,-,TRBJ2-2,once,CASSFPGVGTGELFF,TGTGCCAGCAGCTTCCCGGGAGTGGGAACCGGGGAGCTGTTTTTT
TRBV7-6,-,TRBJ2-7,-,CASSQRATGRHEQYF,TGTGCCAGCAGCCAGCGGGCTACAGGTCGCCACGAGCAGTACTTC
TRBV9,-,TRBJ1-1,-,CASSVAGFETEAFF,TGTGCCAGCAGCGTAGCGGGGTTTGAAACTGAAGCTTTCTTT
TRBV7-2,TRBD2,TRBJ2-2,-,CASSSKTAGGAGELFF,TGTGCCAGCAGCTCAAAGACGGCGGGAGGAGCCGGGGAGCTGTTTTTT
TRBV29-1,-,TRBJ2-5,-,CSVEQGGRSTQYF,TGCAGCGTTGAACAGGGGGGCCGAAGTACACAGTACTTC
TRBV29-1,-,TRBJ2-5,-,CSVEPRGGETQYF,TGCAGCGTTGAACCCAGGGGCGGAGAGACCCAGTACTTC
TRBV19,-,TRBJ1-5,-,CASSTQSDQPQHF,TGTGCCAGTAGTACGCAGAGCGATCAGCCCCAGCATTTT
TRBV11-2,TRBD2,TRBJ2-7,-,CASSLDWTSGEQYF,TGTGCCAGCAGCTTAGATTGGACTAGCGGCGAGCAGTACTTC
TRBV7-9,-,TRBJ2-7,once,CASSLGLSEQYF,TGTGCCAGCAGCTTGGGCCTCTCCGAGCAGTACTTC
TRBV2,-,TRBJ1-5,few,CASSDRTDRFQPQHF,TGTGCCAGCAGCGACCGTACCGACAGGTTTCAGCCCCAGCATTTT
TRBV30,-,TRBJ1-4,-,CAWSVGTPTNEKLFF,TGTGCCTGGAGTGTCGGGACACCAACTAATGAAAAACTGTTTTTT
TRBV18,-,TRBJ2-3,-,CASSPNRNTDTQYF,TGTGCCAGCTCACCAAACAGAAACACAGATACGCAGTATTTT
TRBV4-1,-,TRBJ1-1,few,CASSQDVSRDTEAFF,TGCGCCAGCAGCCAAGATGTAAGCAGGGACACTGAAGCTTTCTTT
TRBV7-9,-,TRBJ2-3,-,CASSLVPPSTDTQYF,TGTGCCAGCAGCTTAGTTCCCCCTAGCACAGATACGCAGTATTTT
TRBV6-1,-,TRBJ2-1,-,CASSEPGQGGNEQFF,TGTGCCAGCAGTGAACCCGGACAGGGAGGGAATGAGCAGTTCTTC
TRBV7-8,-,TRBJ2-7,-,CASSLPVDEQYF,TGTGCCAGCAGCTTACCAGTCGACGAGCAGTACTTC
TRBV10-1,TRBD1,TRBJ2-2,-,CASSESHTGAGELFF,TGCGCCAGCAGTGAGTCACACACAGGGGCCGGGGAGCTGTTTTTT
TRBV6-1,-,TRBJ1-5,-,CASSDGAEQPQHF,TGTGCCAGCAGTGATGGGGCGGAACAGCCCCAGCATTTT
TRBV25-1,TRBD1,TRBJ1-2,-,CASSMDRVGGYTF,TGTGCCAGCAGCATGGACAGGGTTGGCGGCTACACCTTC
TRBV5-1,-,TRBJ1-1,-,CASSRGHQEATEAFF,TGCGCCAGCAGCCGGGGACACCAAGAGGCCACTGAAGCTTTCTTT
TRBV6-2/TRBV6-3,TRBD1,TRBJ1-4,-,CASSHQGAQREKLFF,TGTGCCAGCAGTCATCAGGGGGCGCAGAGGGAAAAACTGTTTTTT
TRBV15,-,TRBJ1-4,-,CATSRKQGMNEKLFF,TGTGCCACCAGCAGAAAACAGGGCATGAATGAAAAACTGTTTTTT